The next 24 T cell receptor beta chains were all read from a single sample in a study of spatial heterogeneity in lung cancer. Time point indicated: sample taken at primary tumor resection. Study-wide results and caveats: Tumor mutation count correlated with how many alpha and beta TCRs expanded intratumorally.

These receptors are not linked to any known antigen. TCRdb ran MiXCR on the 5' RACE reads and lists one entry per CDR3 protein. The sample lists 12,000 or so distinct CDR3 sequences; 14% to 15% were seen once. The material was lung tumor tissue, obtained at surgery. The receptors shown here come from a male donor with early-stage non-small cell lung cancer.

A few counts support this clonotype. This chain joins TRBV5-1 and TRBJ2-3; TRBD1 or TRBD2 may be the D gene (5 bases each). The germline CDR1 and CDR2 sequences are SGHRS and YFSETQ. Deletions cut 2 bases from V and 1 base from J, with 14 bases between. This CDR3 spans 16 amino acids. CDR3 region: CASSLSPGRGTDTQYF. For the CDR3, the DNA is TGCGCCAGCAGCTTATCCCCGGGACGCGGCACAGATACGCAGTATTTT.

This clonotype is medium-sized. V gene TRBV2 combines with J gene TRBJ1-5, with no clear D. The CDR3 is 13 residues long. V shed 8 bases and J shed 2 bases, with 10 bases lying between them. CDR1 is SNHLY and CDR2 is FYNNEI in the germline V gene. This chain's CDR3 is CASVRQGNQPQHF. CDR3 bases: TGTGCCAGCGTGCGGCAAGGCAATCAGCCCCAGCATTTT.

The CDR3 DNA reads as TGTGCCAGCAGCTTAGCCGTTAATCAGCCCCAGCATTTT. Residues: CASSLAVNQPQHF. The chain recombines TRBV11-2 with TRBJ1-5; D gene uncertain. V was cut by 1 base and J by 4 bases, with 5 bases left in between. The CDR3 is 13 amino acids. Germline CDR1 and CDR2: SGHAT and FQNNGV.

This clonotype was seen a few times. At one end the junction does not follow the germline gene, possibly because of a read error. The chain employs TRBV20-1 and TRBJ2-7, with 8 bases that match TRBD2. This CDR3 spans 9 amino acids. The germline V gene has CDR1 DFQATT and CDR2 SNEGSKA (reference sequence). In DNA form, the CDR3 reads TGCAGTGCTAGTCCGGGACTAGGCTTC. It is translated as CSASPGLGF.

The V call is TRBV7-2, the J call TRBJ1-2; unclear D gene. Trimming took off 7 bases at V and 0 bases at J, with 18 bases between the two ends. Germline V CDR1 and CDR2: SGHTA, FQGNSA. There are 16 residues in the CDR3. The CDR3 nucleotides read TGTGCCAGCAAAAGGGATAACTCTCTGACTAACTATGGCTACACCTTC. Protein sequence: CASKRDNSLTNYGYTF. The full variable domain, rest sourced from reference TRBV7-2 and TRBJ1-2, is GAGVSQSPSNKVTEKGKDVELRCDPISGHTALYWYRQSLGQGLEFLIYFQGNSAPDKSGLPSDRFSAERTGGSVSTLTIQRTQQEDSAVYLCASKRDNSLTNYGYTFGSGTRLTVV.

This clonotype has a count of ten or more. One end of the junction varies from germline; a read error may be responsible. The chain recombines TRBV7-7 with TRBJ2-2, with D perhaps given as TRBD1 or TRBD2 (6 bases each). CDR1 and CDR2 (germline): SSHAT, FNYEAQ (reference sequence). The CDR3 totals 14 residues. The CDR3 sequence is CASSLRGATGELFF. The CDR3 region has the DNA TGTGCTAGCAGTCTAAGGGGGGCCACCGGGGAGCTGTTTTTT.

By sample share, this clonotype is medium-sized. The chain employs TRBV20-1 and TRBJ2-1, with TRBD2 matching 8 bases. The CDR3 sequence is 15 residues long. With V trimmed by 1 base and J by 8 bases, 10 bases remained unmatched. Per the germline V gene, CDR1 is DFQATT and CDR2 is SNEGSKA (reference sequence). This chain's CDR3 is CSARAPAGVGHEQFF. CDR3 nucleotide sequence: TGCAGTGCTAGAGCCCCAGCGGGAGTAGGGCATGAGCAGTTCTTC.

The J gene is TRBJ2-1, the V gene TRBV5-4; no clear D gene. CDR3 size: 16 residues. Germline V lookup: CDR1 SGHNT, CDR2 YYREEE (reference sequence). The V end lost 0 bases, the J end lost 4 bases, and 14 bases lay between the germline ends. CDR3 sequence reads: CASSLAASAPYNEQFF. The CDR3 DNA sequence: TGTGCCAGCAGCTTGGCCGCGTCAGCTCCTTACAATGAGCAGTTCTTC. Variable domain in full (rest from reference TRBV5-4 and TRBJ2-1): ETGVTQSPTHLIKTRGQQVTLRCSSQSGHNTVSWYQQALGQGPQFIFQYYREEENGRGNFPPRFSGLQFPNYSSELNVNALELDDSALYLCASSLAASAPYNEQFFGPGTRLTVL.

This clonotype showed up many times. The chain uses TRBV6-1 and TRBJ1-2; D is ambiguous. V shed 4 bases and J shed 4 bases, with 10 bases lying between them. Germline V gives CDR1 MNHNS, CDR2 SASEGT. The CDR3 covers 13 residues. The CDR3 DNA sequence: TGTGCCAGCAGTGTTAGCAGCGGCTATGGCTACACCTTC. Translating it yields CASSVSSGYGYTF.

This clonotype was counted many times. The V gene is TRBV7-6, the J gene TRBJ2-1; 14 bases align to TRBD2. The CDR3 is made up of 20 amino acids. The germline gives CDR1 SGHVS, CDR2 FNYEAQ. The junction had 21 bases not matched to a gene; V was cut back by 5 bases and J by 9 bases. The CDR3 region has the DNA TGTGCCAGCAGCCTCGAGGACGGGAAACCGGGACTAGCGGGAGTCTTTGAGCAGTTCTTC. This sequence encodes CASSLEDGKPGLAGVFEQFF.

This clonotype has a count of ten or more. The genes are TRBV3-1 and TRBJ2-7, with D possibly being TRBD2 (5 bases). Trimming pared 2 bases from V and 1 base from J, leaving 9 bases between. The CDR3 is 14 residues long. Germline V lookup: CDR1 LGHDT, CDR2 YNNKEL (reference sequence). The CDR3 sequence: CASSQSPGSYEQYF. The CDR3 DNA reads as TGTGCCAGCAGCCAAAGTCCGGGATCCTACGAGCAGTACTTC.

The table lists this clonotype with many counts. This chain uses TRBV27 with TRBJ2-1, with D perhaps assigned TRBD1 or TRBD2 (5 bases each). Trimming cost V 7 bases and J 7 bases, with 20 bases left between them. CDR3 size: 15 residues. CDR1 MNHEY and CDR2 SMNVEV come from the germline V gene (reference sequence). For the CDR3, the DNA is TGTGCCAGCACGCCCCGGGACGTCCATAGGAATGAGCAGTTCTTC. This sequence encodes CASTPRDVHRNEQFF.

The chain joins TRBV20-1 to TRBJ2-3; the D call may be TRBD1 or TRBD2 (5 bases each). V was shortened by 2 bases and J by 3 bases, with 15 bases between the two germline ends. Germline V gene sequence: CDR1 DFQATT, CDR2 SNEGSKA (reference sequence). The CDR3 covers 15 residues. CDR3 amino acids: CSARILGWGTDTQYF. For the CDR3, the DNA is TGCAGTGCTAGAATACTAGGGTGGGGGACAGATACGCAGTATTTT.

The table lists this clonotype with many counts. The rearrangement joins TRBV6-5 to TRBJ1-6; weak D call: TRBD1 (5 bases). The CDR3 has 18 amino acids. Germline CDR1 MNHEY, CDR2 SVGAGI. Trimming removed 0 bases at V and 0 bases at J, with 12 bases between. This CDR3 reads CASSYSRAGGSYNSPLHF. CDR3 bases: TGTGCCAGCAGTTACTCGAGGGCTGGGGGCTCCTATAATTCACCCCTCCACTTT.

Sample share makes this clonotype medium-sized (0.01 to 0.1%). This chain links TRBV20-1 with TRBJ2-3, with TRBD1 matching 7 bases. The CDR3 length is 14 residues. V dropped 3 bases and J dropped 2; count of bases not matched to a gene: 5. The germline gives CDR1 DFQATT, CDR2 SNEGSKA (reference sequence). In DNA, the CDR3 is TGCAGTGCTAGCCTCGGACAGGACACAGATACGCAGTATTTT. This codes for CSASLGQDTDTQYF.

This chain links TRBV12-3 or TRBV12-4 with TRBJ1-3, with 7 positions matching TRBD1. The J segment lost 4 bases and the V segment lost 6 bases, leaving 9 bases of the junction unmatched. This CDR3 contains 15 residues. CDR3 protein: CASRGIRDSGNTIYF. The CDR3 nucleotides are TGTGCCAGCAGGGGAATCCGGGACAGCGGAAACACCATATATTTT.

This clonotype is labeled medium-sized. This CDR3 is CASRQTGLGAGGYNEQFF. The DNA for the CDR3 is TGTGCCAGCAGACAAACGGGCTTAGGGGCGGGAGGATACAATGAGCAGTTCTTC. The chain joins TRBV28 to TRBJ2-1, with 8 bases aligning to TRBD2. V shed 6 bases, J shed 4 bases, and the junction held 17 bases outside the gene matches. CDR1 is MDHEN, CDR2 SYDVKM, per germline. There are 18 residues in the CDR3.

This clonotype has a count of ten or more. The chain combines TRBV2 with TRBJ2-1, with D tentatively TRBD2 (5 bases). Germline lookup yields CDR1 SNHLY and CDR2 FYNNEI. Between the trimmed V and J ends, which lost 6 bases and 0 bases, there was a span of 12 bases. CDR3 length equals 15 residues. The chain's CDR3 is CASRGEGSSYNEQFF. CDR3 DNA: TGTGCCAGCAGGGGAGAAGGCAGCTCCTACAATGAGCAGTTCTTC.

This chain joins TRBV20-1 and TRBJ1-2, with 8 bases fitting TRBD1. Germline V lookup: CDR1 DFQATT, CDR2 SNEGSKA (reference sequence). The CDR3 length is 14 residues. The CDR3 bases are TGCAGCGTTACTCAGGGGGCCTTTAACTATGGCTACACCTTC. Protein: CSVTQGAFNYGYTF.

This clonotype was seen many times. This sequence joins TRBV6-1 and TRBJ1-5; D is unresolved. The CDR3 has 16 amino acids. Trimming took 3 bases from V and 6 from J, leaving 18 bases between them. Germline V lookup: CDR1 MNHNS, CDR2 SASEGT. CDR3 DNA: TGTGCCAGCAGTGATCCTTCGGAGGGAGCGGGTCAGCCCCAGCATTTT. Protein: CASSDPSEGAGQPQHF.

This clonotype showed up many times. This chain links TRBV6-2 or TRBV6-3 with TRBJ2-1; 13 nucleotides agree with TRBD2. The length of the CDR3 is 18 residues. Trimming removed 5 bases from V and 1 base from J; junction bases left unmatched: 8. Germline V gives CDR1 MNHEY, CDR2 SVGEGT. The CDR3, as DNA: TGTGCCAGCAGTCCTACTAGCGGGAGGGCCGTATCCTACAATGAGCAGTTCTTC. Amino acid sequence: CASSPTSGRAVSYNEQFF.

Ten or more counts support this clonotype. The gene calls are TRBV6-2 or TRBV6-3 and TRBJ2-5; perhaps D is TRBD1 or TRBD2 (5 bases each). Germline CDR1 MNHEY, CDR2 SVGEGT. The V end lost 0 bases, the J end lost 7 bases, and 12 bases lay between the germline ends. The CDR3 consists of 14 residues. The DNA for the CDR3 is TGTGCCAGCAGTTACTCGGGGACGGGAAGGACCCAGTACTTC. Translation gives CASSYSGTGRTQYF.

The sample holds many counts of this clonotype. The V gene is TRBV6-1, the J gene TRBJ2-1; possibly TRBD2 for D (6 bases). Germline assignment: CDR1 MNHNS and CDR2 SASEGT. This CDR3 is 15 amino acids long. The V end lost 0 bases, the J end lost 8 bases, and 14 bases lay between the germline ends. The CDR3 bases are TGTGCCAGCAGTGAAGCTGCGGGGCTTAGTGATGAGCAGTTCTTC. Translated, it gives CASSEAAGLSDEQFF.

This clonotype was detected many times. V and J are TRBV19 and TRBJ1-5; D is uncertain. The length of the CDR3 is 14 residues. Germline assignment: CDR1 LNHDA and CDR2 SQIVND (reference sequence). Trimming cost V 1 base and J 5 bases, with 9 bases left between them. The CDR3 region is CASSIATKDQPQHF. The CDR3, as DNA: TGTGCCAGTAGTATAGCTACAAAGGATCAGCCCCAGCATTTT.